This is a list of T cell receptor beta chains from one sample in a study of blood T cells in healthy people across ages. TCRdb re-called the 5' RACE reads through MiXCR, storing one row per CDR3 protein. The data contain almost 1 million distinct CDR3 sequences, just over 50% of them singletons. Sequencing input: blood. The source of these receptors is an older woman in good health. Both conserved end residues are part of each CDR3. The D gene is left open where the match is weak. Rows give clone size only sometimes, using once, few, many, or a class for an expanded clone.

V: TRBV20-1
J: TRBJ2-7
size: NA
D: NA
CDR3: CSARVGSGRSSYEQYF
DNA: TGCAGTGCTAGGGTGGGTAGCGGACGAAGCTCCTACGAGCAGTACTTC

V: TRBV5-1
J: TRBJ2-1
size: few
D: TRBD1
CDR3: CASSPGQGKVGNEQFF
DNA: TGCGCCAGCAGCCCGGGACAGGGAAAGGTTGGCAATGAGCAGTTCTTC

V: TRBV7-2
J: TRBJ1-2
size: few
D: NA
CDR3: CASSLGKGGYYGYTF
DNA: TGTGCCAGCAGCTTAGGAAAGGGTGGTTATTATGGCTACACCTTC

V: TRBV6-1
J: TRBJ2-7
size: NA
D: NA
CDR3: CASSEQQGSFLYEQYF
DNA: TGTGCCAGCAGTGAACAACAGGGTAGCTTCCTCTACGAGCAGTACTTC

V: TRBV28
J: TRBJ2-7
size: NA
D: TRBD2
CDR3: CASSLLREGLRDEQYF
DNA: TGTGCCAGCAGTTTACTACGGGAGGGCCTGAGGGACGAGCAGTACTTC

V: TRBV12-3/TRBV12-4
J: TRBJ2-5
size: NA
D: TRBD1
CDR3: CASSNRGGWETQYF
DNA: TGTGCCAGCAGTAACAGGGGCGGCTGGGAGACCCAGTACTTC

V: TRBV29-1
J: TRBJ2-5
size: NA
D: NA
CDR3: CSVLQETQYF
DNA: TGCAGCGTCCTCCAAGAGACCCAGTACTTC

V: TRBV7-9
J: TRBJ2-5
size: NA
D: TRBD1
CDR3: CASSRPSDRVGQETQYF
DNA: TGTGCCAGCAGCCGACCCAGCGACAGGGTAGGCCAAGAGACCCAGTACTTC

V: TRBV6-5
J: TRBJ2-7
size: NA
D: TRBD1
CDR3: CASRWAGGDEQYF
DNA: TGTGCCAGCCGGTGGGCAGGGGGAGACGAGCAGTACTTC

V: TRBV4-1
J: TRBJ2-4
size: few
D: NA
CDR3: CASSQVGWGVPKNIQYF
DNA: TGCGCCAGCAGCCAAGTAGGGTGGGGAGTCCCCAAAAACATTCAGTACTTC

V: TRBV7-8
J: TRBJ1-1
size: NA
D: NA
CDR3: CASSLVGAGTEAFF
DNA: TGTGCCAGCAGCTTAGTGGGGGCTGGAACTGAAGCTTTCTTT

V: TRBV2
J: TRBJ2-5
size: NA
D: NA
CDR3: CATHSRKQETQYF
DNA: TGTGCCACCCATTCCCGGAAACAAGAGACCCAGTACTTC

V: TRBV7-3
J: TRBJ2-7
size: NA
D: TRBD2
CDR3: CASSSQTSGRHEQYF
DNA: TGTGCCAGCAGCTCACAGACTAGCGGGAGACACGAGCAGTACTTC

V: TRBV6-5
J: TRBJ2-1
size: few
D: TRBD2
CDR3: CASSYSPDSGSYNEQFF
DNA: TGTGCCAGCAGTTACTCCCCTGACAGCGGGAGCTACAATGAGCAGTTCTTC

V: TRBV3-1
J: TRBJ2-7
size: NA
D: TRBD2
CDR3: CASSQGSGRARKQYF
DNA: TGTGCCAGCAGCCAAGGCAGCGGGAGGGCCCGAAAGCAGTACTTC

V: TRBV20-1
J: TRBJ2-1
size: few
D: TRBD2
CDR3: CSARGGTREQFF
DNA: TGCAGTGCTAGGGGAGGGACTCGGGAGCAGTTCTTC

V: TRBV6-1
J: TRBJ2-7
size: few
D: TRBD1
CDR3: CASSETGGGYEQYF
DNA: TGTGCCAGCAGTGAAACAGGGGGCGGATACGAGCAGTACTTC

V: TRBV27
J: TRBJ2-5
size: many
D: NA
CDR3: CASSWVRGETQYF
DNA: TGTGCCAGCAGTTGGGTGAGGGGGGAGACCCAGTACTTC